This T cell receptor (beta chain) is drawn from a study of T-cell memory formation after mild COVID-19. At the level of the study: The study found TCR clusters largely donor specific.

A note on this clonotype: Its specificity is not known.

Per germline, CDR1 KGHSH and CDR2 LQKENI. CDR3 length: 14 residues. V was shortened by 10 bases and J by 1 base, with 15 bases between the two germline ends. 5'RACE, which relied on constant-segment primers, yielded TCR alpha and TCR beta cDNA libraries carrying sample barcodes and UMIs. TCRdb independently ran MiXCR on the 5' RACE reads; one entry per CDR3 protein. The sample has fewer than 110,000 distinct CDR3 sequences, approximately 15% seen once. Overall study findings and caveats: Of the contracting clones, CD4+ ones lay mainly in CM and EM, and CD8+ ones in EMRA. Pre-infection memory already had some responding clones, implying cross-reactive memory joined.

This TCR derives from a man aged 18 to 30 who had mild COVID-19 (a few samples of this study predate the infection). Cell type and time point are not known. Input material: PBMCs or a T cell subset sorted from them (not recorded which). The genes are TRBV18 and TRBJ2-3, with D perhaps assigned TRBD1 or TRBD2 (7 bases each). The CDR3 DNA reads TGTGCCACCCAGGGGGGGGCTGGCACAGATACGCAGTATTTT. It encodes CATQGGAGTDTQYF.